Detailed here is one TCR beta chain. Method: immunoSEQ multiplex PCR; TCRdb's copy keeps in-frame clones and lacks some. The sample has about 89,000 clones, about nine tenths seen once. The data were taken from a study of blood T cell repertoires in COVID-19. The germline gives CDR1 WNHNN, CDR2 SYGVQD (reference sequence). V was trimmed by 2 bases and J by 0 bases, leaving 7 bases between them. This CDR3 has 15 amino acids. This receptor was taken from a man between 60 and 75 years old with acute or convalescent COVID-19. This sequence joins TRBV10-1 and TRBJ2-2; unclear D gene. Sequenced material: peripheral blood. The CDR3 coding sequence is TGCGCCAGCAGTGAGGGCAGCGCGAACACCGGGGAGCTGTTTTTT. Its translation is CASSEGSANTGELFF.